The clone carrying this TCR beta chain has a handful of counts. Its antigen is unknown. CDR3 length: 14 residues. Deletions cut 1 base from V and 10 bases from J, with 16 bases between. Germline V gene sequence: CDR1 SGHDT, CDR2 YYEEEE. Template switching supplied a universal primer site; unique molecular identifiers were carried on the cDNA. TCRdb analysed the 5' RACE reads with MiXCR anew, one entry per CDR3 protein. The sample contains around 550,000 distinct CDR3 sequences, 12% to 15% of which appear only once. This sample is part of a study of identical twins. Study-wide results and caveats: The study reached conclusions through statistical analysis that was cross-sectional, not following the same donors.

The same data also contributed to another study, on yellow fever vaccine responses in identical twins.

The specimen was CD4+ T cells sorted from blood. The receptor was isolated from a young woman in good health. This chain links TRBV5-6 with TRBJ2-3; D tentatively fits TRBD1 or TRBD2 (5 bases each). The CDR3 DNA is TGTGCCAGCAGCTTGAGGGACCCCGGGGTATCGCAGTATTTT. Encoded protein: CASSLRDPGVSQYF.